Listed below are T cell receptor beta chains from one sample, sequenced in a study of cytomegalovirus exposure and HLA in healthy donors. This table comes from immunoSEQ multiplex PCR, and its TCRdb copy is limited to in-frame clones, with some not included. The sample shows around 120,000 clones, roughly 82% of them seen only once. Material for sequencing was PBMCs. The receptors derive from a male donor in good health and CMV-seropositive. CDR3s include the opening cysteine and the closing phenylalanine or tryptophan. D genes are given only for firm matches. Size values are once, few and many counts, or a class for expanded clones, and some rows have none.

d_call: TRBD1
v_call: TRBV9
clone_size: NA
j_call: TRBJ2-7
cdr3_nt: TGTGCCAGCAGCGTCGGGACAGGGGCCTCCTACGAGCAGTACTTC
cdr3_aa: CASSVGTGASYEQYF

d_call: TRBD1
v_call: TRBV5-6
clone_size: NA
j_call: TRBJ1-1
cdr3_nt: TGTGCCAGCAGCTTAGGACAGGGAATCTTCGGTGGGATAGAGAAAGCTTTCTTT
cdr3_aa: CASSLGQGIFGGIEKAFF

d_call: NA
v_call: TRBV7-3
clone_size: few
j_call: TRBJ2-3
cdr3_nt: TGTGCCAGCAGTCCTGTAGCGGAGTCCACAGATACGCAGTATTTT
cdr3_aa: CASSPVAESTDTQYF

d_call: NA
v_call: TRBV28
clone_size: NA
j_call: TRBJ1-2
cdr3_nt: TGTGCCAGCAGACGAGCCGACTTTAACTATGGCTACACCTTC
cdr3_aa: CASRRADFNYGYTF

d_call: NA
v_call: TRBV7-2
clone_size: NA
j_call: TRBJ2-3
cdr3_nt: TGTGCCAGCAGCTTAGCTCGGGGGAGCACAGATACGCAGTATTTT
cdr3_aa: CASSLARGSTDTQYF

d_call: TRBD2
v_call: TRBV19
clone_size: NA
j_call: TRBJ2-1
cdr3_nt: TGTGCCAGTAGTTCCGGACTAGGTTTGAATGAGCAGTTCTTC
cdr3_aa: CASSSGLGLNEQFF

d_call: TRBD1
v_call: TRBV7-9
clone_size: NA
j_call: TRBJ1-4
cdr3_nt: TGTGCCAGCAGTCAATTGGGACAGGGAGACGAAAAACTGTTTTTT
cdr3_aa: CASSQLGQGDEKLFF

d_call: NA
v_call: TRBV19
clone_size: NA
j_call: TRBJ2-6
cdr3_nt: TGTGCCAGTAGTCGGGGATTTCGGGCCTTGGGGGCCAACGTCCTGACTTTC
cdr3_aa: CASSRGFRALGANVLTF

d_call: NA
v_call: TRBV18
clone_size: NA
j_call: TRBJ1-1
cdr3_nt: TGTGCCAGCTCACCAAGGGAGTCCACTGAAGCTTTCTTT
cdr3_aa: CASSPRESTEAFF

d_call: TRBD2
v_call: TRBV19
clone_size: few
j_call: TRBJ2-7
cdr3_nt: TGTGCCAGTATTGGGGGGGACTACGAGCAGTACTTC
cdr3_aa: CASIGGDYEQYF

d_call: NA
v_call: TRBV19
clone_size: NA
j_call: TRBJ2-1
cdr3_nt: TGTGCCAGTAGCCACCTAAGAACAGGGTCGTTCAGTGAGCAGTTCTTC
cdr3_aa: CASSHLRTGSFSEQFF

d_call: TRBD1
v_call: TRBV5-4
clone_size: NA
j_call: TRBJ2-5
cdr3_nt: TGTGCCAGCAGCTTGGCTCCGACAGGGTGGGGGGAGACCCAGTACTTC
cdr3_aa: CASSLAPTGWGETQYF

d_call: TRBD1
v_call: TRBV7-2
clone_size: NA
j_call: TRBJ1-2
cdr3_nt: TGTGCCAGCAGCTCTCGGACAGGGCCTAACTATGGCTACACCTTC
cdr3_aa: CASSSRTGPNYGYTF

d_call: TRBD1
v_call: TRBV10-3
clone_size: NA
j_call: TRBJ2-3
cdr3_nt: TGTGCCATCACGCAGGACAGGGTCGGGAGCACAGATACGCAGTATTTT
cdr3_aa: CAITQDRVGSTDTQYF

d_call: NA
v_call: TRBV15
clone_size: NA
j_call: TRBJ2-7
cdr3_nt: TGTGCCACCAGCAGAGATTCTGGGCAGGGCTACGAGCAGTACTTC
cdr3_aa: CATSRDSGQGYEQYF

d_call: NA
v_call: TRBV19
clone_size: NA
j_call: TRBJ1-1
cdr3_nt: TGTGCCAGTAGCCCGACAGAGAACACTGAAGCTTTCTTT
cdr3_aa: CASSPTENTEAFF

d_call: NA
v_call: TRBV28
clone_size: NA
j_call: TRBJ1-1
cdr3_nt: TGTGCCAGCACCCCCCTAACGGGGACTGAAGCTTTCTTT
cdr3_aa: CASTPLTGTEAFF

d_call: NA
v_call: TRBV25-1
clone_size: NA
j_call: TRBJ2-7
cdr3_nt: TGTGCCAGCAGCGAAACAGGAATCGTCTCCTACGAGCAGTACTTC
cdr3_aa: CASSETGIVSYEQYF

d_call: NA
v_call: TRBV30
clone_size: NA
j_call: TRBJ2-7
cdr3_nt: TGTGCCTGGAGTGTACTGAGCTCCGAGCAGTACTTC
cdr3_aa: CAWSVLSSEQYF

d_call: NA
v_call: TRBV4-2
clone_size: NA
j_call: TRBJ1-5
cdr3_nt: TGTGCCAGCAGCCAAGATTTAGTCGTGCCAGGGAACTATCAGCCCCAGCATTTT
cdr3_aa: CASSQDLVVPGNYQPQHF

d_call: NA
v_call: TRBV4-3
clone_size: NA
j_call: TRBJ2-2
cdr3_nt: TGCGCCAGCAGCCAGGGGACTTTCGGGGAGCTGTTCTTT
cdr3_aa: CASSQGTFGELFF

d_call: NA
v_call: TRBV28
clone_size: once
j_call: TRBJ1-3
cdr3_nt: TGTGCCAGCAGTTTATTTACAGGCAACATGAGGGGAAACACCATATATTTT
cdr3_aa: CASSLFTGNMRGNTIYF

d_call: TRBD1
v_call: TRBV5-6
clone_size: NA
j_call: TRBJ2-5
cdr3_nt: TGTGCCAGCAGCTACGGGACAGCCCGGACAGAGACCCAGTACTTC
cdr3_aa: CASSYGTARTETQYF

d_call: TRBD1
v_call: TRBV7-9
clone_size: NA
j_call: TRBJ1-1
cdr3_nt: TGTTCCAGCAGCCTCCCATCTTCAATCCCAGGGGGCTCTTATGAAGCTTTCTTT
cdr3_aa: CSSSLPSSIPGGSYEAFF

d_call: TRBD1
v_call: TRBV11-2
clone_size: NA
j_call: TRBJ2-1
cdr3_nt: TGTGCCAGCAGCCCCAGATTGGACAGGGACAATGAGCAGTTCTTC
cdr3_aa: CASSPRLDRDNEQFF

d_call: TRBD1
v_call: TRBV28
clone_size: NA
j_call: TRBJ1-1
cdr3_nt: TGTGCCAGCAGTTCTCCGGGACAGGGGGCACGAGCTTTCTTT
cdr3_aa: CASSSPGQGARAFF

d_call: TRBD1
v_call: TRBV28
clone_size: few
j_call: TRBJ1-4
cdr3_nt: TGTGCCAGCAGCCGCAGGCAACAGGGGGCAAATGAAAAACTGTTTTTT
cdr3_aa: CASSRRQQGANEKLFF

d_call: NA
v_call: TRBV25-1
clone_size: NA
j_call: TRBJ1-2
cdr3_nt: TGTGCCAGCAGTGAAGTAGGGCCAGGGGCCAACTATGGCTACACCTTC
cdr3_aa: CASSEVGPGANYGYTF

d_call: NA
v_call: TRBV7-9
clone_size: NA
j_call: TRBJ2-6
cdr3_nt: TGTGCCAGCAGCTTACAGGGGCTAGGGGCCAACGTCCTGACTTTC
cdr3_aa: CASSLQGLGANVLTF

d_call: NA
v_call: TRBV9
clone_size: NA
j_call: TRBJ2-1
cdr3_nt: TGTGCCAGCAGCGTAACCCTAGTTACCGGAGAGCAGTTCTTC
cdr3_aa: CASSVTLVTGEQFF

d_call: TRBD1
v_call: TRBV18
clone_size: NA
j_call: TRBJ2-1
cdr3_nt: TGTGCCAGCTCCCCGGGGGACCGGGACAGGGGAAAGTTCTTC
cdr3_aa: CASSPGDRDRGKFF

d_call: NA
v_call: TRBV15
clone_size: NA
j_call: TRBJ2-3
cdr3_nt: TGTGCCACCCCTGCAAAGGGGATCACAGATACGCAGTATTTT
cdr3_aa: CATPAKGITDTQYF

d_call: NA
v_call: TRBV29-1
clone_size: NA
j_call: TRBJ2-3
cdr3_nt: TGCAGCGTTGAAGATCCAGGGGGGTACACAGATACGCAGTATTTT
cdr3_aa: CSVEDPGGYTDTQYF

d_call: TRBD2
v_call: TRBV28
clone_size: once
j_call: TRBJ2-3
cdr3_nt: TGTGCCGGCCCTAGCGGATCGCATACGCAGTATTTT
cdr3_aa: CAGPSGSHTQYF

d_call: NA
v_call: TRBV19
clone_size: NA
j_call: TRBJ1-1
cdr3_nt: TGTGCCAGTAGGATCAGAAAGCGCACTGAAGCTTTCTTT
cdr3_aa: CASRIRKRTEAFF

d_call: NA
v_call: TRBV11-1
clone_size: NA
j_call: TRBJ2-2
cdr3_nt: TGTGCCAGCAGCTTAGGGACTGCCGGGGAGCTGTTTTTT
cdr3_aa: CASSLGTAGELFF

d_call: TRBD2
v_call: TRBV20-1
clone_size: NA
j_call: TRBJ2-3
cdr3_nt: TGCAGAGCTAGCGGGACAGATACGCAGTATTTT
cdr3_aa: CRASGTDTQYF

d_call: NA
v_call: TRBV27
clone_size: NA
j_call: TRBJ2-3
cdr3_nt: TGTGCCAGCAGTTTCCAGGGTACAGATACGCAGTATTTT
cdr3_aa: CASSFQGTDTQYF

d_call: NA
v_call: TRBV19
clone_size: NA
j_call: TRBJ2-7
cdr3_nt: TGTGCCAGTAGTTTAAGCCCCGAGGCCGACGAGCAGTACTTC
cdr3_aa: CASSLSPEADEQYF

d_call: NA
v_call: TRBV7-6
clone_size: NA
j_call: TRBJ2-2
cdr3_nt: TGTGCCAGCAGCTTATCCGCGAGCGGCGGCACCGGGGAGCTGTTTTTT
cdr3_aa: CASSLSASGGTGELFF

d_call: NA
v_call: TRBV11-2
clone_size: NA
j_call: TRBJ2-2
cdr3_nt: TGTGCCAGCAGCCCTCACTCCGACACCGGGGAGCTGTTTTTT
cdr3_aa: CASSPHSDTGELFF

d_call: TRBD2
v_call: TRBV7-2
clone_size: NA
j_call: TRBJ2-7
cdr3_nt: TGTGCCAGCAGCTTAGTGGGCGGGAGTATCGACGAGCAGTACTTC
cdr3_aa: CASSLVGGSIDEQYF

d_call: TRBD2
v_call: TRBV4-3
clone_size: NA
j_call: TRBJ2-5
cdr3_nt: TGCGCCAGCAGCTCGGGGGGACTAGCGGGAGCGACCCAGTACTTC
cdr3_aa: CASSSGGLAGATQYF

d_call: NA
v_call: TRBV30
clone_size: NA
j_call: TRBJ1-2
cdr3_nt: TGTGCCTGGACTGATGGACAGACTCGGGGCTACACCTTC
cdr3_aa: CAWTDGQTRGYTF

d_call: TRBD1
v_call: TRBV4-2
clone_size: NA
j_call: TRBJ2-7
cdr3_nt: TGTGCCAGCAGGGGGACAGGGCGCGACGAGCAGTACTTC
cdr3_aa: CASRGTGRDEQYF

d_call: TRBD1
v_call: TRBV30
clone_size: NA
j_call: TRBJ2-3
cdr3_nt: TGTGCCTGGAGCAGACAGGGAGAGGGCCCAGATACGCAGTATTTT
cdr3_aa: CAWSRQGEGPDTQYF

d_call: TRBD1
v_call: TRBV13
clone_size: NA
j_call: TRBJ2-7
cdr3_nt: TGTGCCAGCAGCTTTGGACAGGGGGCCCACGAGCAGTACTTC
cdr3_aa: CASSFGQGAHEQYF

d_call: NA
v_call: TRBV7-3
clone_size: few
j_call: TRBJ1-6
cdr3_nt: TGTGCCAGCAGCCCTGGGGGGGCTTGGAATTCACCCCTCCACTTT
cdr3_aa: CASSPGGAWNSPLHF

d_call: NA
v_call: TRBV7-9
clone_size: NA
j_call: TRBJ2-7
cdr3_nt: TGTGCCAGCAGCTTAGCTTGGCGGAGCTCCTACGAGCAGTACTTC
cdr3_aa: CASSLAWRSSYEQYF

d_call: TRBD1
v_call: TRBV4-2
clone_size: NA
j_call: TRBJ2-7
cdr3_nt: TGTGCCAGCAGCCAAGATCCCGGGACAGGGGCCCACGAGCAGTACTTC
cdr3_aa: CASSQDPGTGAHEQYF